Below, 23 T cell receptor beta chains from the same sample are listed, as sequenced in a study of CD8 T cells in ankylosing spondylitis. Antigens for these TCRs are unknown. TCRdb re-derived calls from the 5' RACE reads in MiXCR, one entry per CDR3 protein. The table lists about 540,000 distinct CDR3 sequences, roughly 13% of them singletons. Findings of the study overall: Made up of 7 to 9 highly homologous variants, a TCR beta motif appeared characteristic of ankylosing spondylitis blood.

Material for sequencing was blood, either unsorted or a sorted T cell fraction (not recorded which). These TCRs come from a male donor with ankylosing spondylitis.

The V gene is TRBV27, the J gene TRBJ1-3; D gene uncertain. The CDR3 runs to 13 residues. Per germline, CDR1 MNHEY and CDR2 SMNVEV (reference sequence). V lost 5 bases and J 0 bases, leaving 5 bases between the germline ends. Here the CDR3 DNA reads TGTGCCAGCAGTCCGTACTCTGGAAACACCATATATTTT. This encodes CASSPYSGNTIYF.

The table lists this clonotype with a few counts. The chain joins TRBV29-1 to TRBJ1-1; tentative D call: TRBD1 (5 bases). The CDR3 consists of 12 residues. V lost 2 bases and J lost 4, with 8 bases in between. The germline gives CDR1 SQVTM, CDR2 ANQGSEA. The CDR3 protein is CSVELGATEAFF. The DNA for the CDR3 is TGCAGCGTTGAACTCGGGGCCACTGAAGCTTTCTTT.

The chain is built from TRBV13 and TRBJ2-2; TRBD2 aligns across 13 bases. The CDR3 has 17 residues. The V gene end was trimmed by 5 bases and the J gene end by 4 bases; junction bases not matched to a gene: 7. CDR1 is PRHDT and CDR2 is FYEKMQ in the germline V gene (reference sequence). The CDR3 nucleotides are TGTGCCAGCAGCCCGACGACTAGCGGGAGGAGCACCGGGGAGCTGTTTTTT. Translation gives CASSPTTSGRSTGELFF.

The chain carries TRBV20-1 and TRBJ2-1, with D unresolved. The V gene's germline CDR1 is DFQATT and CDR2 SNEGSKA (reference sequence). The CDR3 consists of 11 residues. Trimming stripped 2 bases from V and 12 bases from J, with 11 bases between. CDR3 DNA sequence: TGCAGTGCTAGACTCCAATGGGGGCAGTTCTTC. Its protein is CSARLQWGQFF.

This clonotype was seen only a few times. V and J are TRBV14 and TRBJ2-1; D assignment may be TRBD1 or TRBD2 (6 bases each). Germline-derived CDR1 and CDR2 are SGHDN and FVKESK. The CDR3 extends over 15 amino acids. Trimming pared 0 bases from V and 6 bases from J, leaving 12 bases between. CDR3 DNA sequence: TGTGCCAGCAGCCAAGATCCGAGGGGGGTCAATGAGCAGTTCTTC. Translating it yields CASSQDPRGVNEQFF. The full variable domain, completed using reference TRBV14 and TRBJ2-1, is EAGVTQFPSHSVIEKGQTVTLRCDPISGHDNLYWYRRVMGKEIKFLLHFVKESKQDESGMPNNRFLAERTGGTYSTLKVQPAELEDSGVYFCASSQDPRGVNEQFFGPGTRLTVL.

In its sample, this clonotype was seen a few times. The chain employs TRBV14 and TRBJ2-7, with TRBD2 matching over 11 bases. V shed 4 bases, J shed 3 bases, and the junction held 5 bases outside the gene matches. Germline loops: CDR1 SGHDN, CDR2 FVKESK. The CDR3 has 15 residues. The CDR3 here is CASSRLTSGSYEQYF. The CDR3 DNA reads as TGTGCCAGCAGCCGCTTAACTAGCGGGAGCTACGAGCAGTACTTC.

This clonotype was counted only a few times. The chain recombines TRBV5-6 with TRBJ1-5; 7 bases map to TRBD1. The CDR3 is 15 amino acids. The V segment lost 4 bases and the J segment 3 bases; nucleotides outside the gene matches: 7. CDR1 SGHDT and CDR2 YYEEEE come from the germline V gene. CDR3 DNA sequence: TGTGCCAGCAGCCGAGCCGGGACAGTCAATCAGCCCCAGCATTTT. Amino acids: CASSRAGTVNQPQHF.

This chain uses TRBV20-1 with TRBJ1-4, with unresolved D. Germline V gives CDR1 DFQATT, CDR2 SNEGSKA (reference sequence). This CDR3 spans 12 amino acids. With 5 bases removed from V and 3 bases from J, the gap between germline ends came to 7 bases. CDR3 DNA: TGCAGTGCTCGGCGATCTAATGAAAAACTGTTTTTT. It codes for CSARRSNEKLFF.

This clonotype was detected a few times. This chain uses TRBV4-2 with TRBJ1-2; 10 bases are a match to TRBD1. The CDR3 covers 18 residues. The ends lost 4 bases at V and 0 bases at J; junction bases unmatched: 11. Germline V gene sequence: CDR1 LGHNA, CDR2 YNFKEQ. The CDR3 DNA reads as TGTGCCAGCAGCCCCCGTGAGGGACAGGGGACCACTAACTATGGCTACACCTTC. It codes for CASSPREGQGTTNYGYTF.

This clonotype was counted only a few times. The chain is built from TRBV15 and TRBJ2-5, with a possible D match to TRBD2 (5 bases). The CDR3 is made up of 15 amino acids. CDR1 and CDR2 (germline): LNHNV, YYDKDF (reference sequence). V shed 0 bases and J shed 7 bases, with 15 bases lying between them. The CDR3 loop reads CATSREAPGRGTQYF. The CDR3 region has the DNA TGTGCCACCAGCAGAGAGGCGCCAGGCCGGGGGACCCAGTACTTC.

This clonotype was seen a single time. The chain joins TRBV12-2 to TRBJ1-4; TRBD1 is the table's D call and was not checked against the DNA. TRBV12-2 is an annotated pseudogene. This CDR3 comprises 20 residues. The CDR3 DNA reads as TGTGCAAGTCGCTCTGAGGTGGGACAGGGGGAAACGAACGAAAATGAAAAACTGTTTTTT. Encoded protein: CASRSEVGQGETNENEKLFF.

This clonotype turned up a few times. V is TRBV28 and J is TRBJ1-6; 8 positions match TRBD1. CDR3 length: 17 amino acids. V trimming: 2 bases; J trimming: 6 bases; junction bases outside the gene matches: 9. The germline CDR1 and CDR2 sequences are MDHEN and SYDVKM. The chain's CDR3 is CASSLPKMTGVNSPLHF. The CDR3 DNA is TGTGCCAGCAGTTTACCGAAGATGACAGGGGTTAATTCACCCCTCCACTTT.

Many counts were recorded for this clonotype. The CDR3 DNA sequence: TGTGCCAGCACCCAGGACGGGTGGCTAGCGGGAGAACAGCACAATGAGCAGTTCTTC. It is translated as CASTQDGWLAGEQHNEQFF. The J gene is TRBJ2-1, the V gene TRBV12-3 or TRBV12-4; 10 bases are a match to TRBD2. The V segment lost 7 bases and the J segment 5 bases; nucleotides outside the gene matches: 20. This CDR3 has 19 amino acids.

The J gene is TRBJ1-2, the V gene TRBV7-2, with D maybe TRBD1 (6 bases). Trimming left V 5 bases short and J 8 bases short, with 18 bases between. Germline CDR1 SGHTA, CDR2 FQGNSA. The CDR3 spans 14 residues. CDR3 nucleotide sequence: TGTGCCAGCAGCCCGCAAGAACAGGGAATGGGCTACACCTTC. Translation gives CASSPQEQGMGYTF.

This rearrangement joins TRBV11-1 to TRBJ2-1; TRBD2 is a possible D gene (7 bases). The CDR3 spans 18 residues. The germline V and J ends were trimmed by 6 bases and 1 base, with 22 bases remaining between them. Germline V gene data show CDR1 as SGHAT and CDR2 as FQDESV (reference sequence). The CDR3 loop reads CASSRRGSGGLSYNEQFF. The CDR3 coding sequence is TGTGCCAGCAGTCGACGGGGGTCGGGGGGCCTTTCCTACAATGAGCAGTTCTTC.

In its sample, this clonotype was seen a few times. V usage is TRBV7-8 and J usage is TRBJ2-7; possible D gene TRBD2, 7 bases. V was cut by 8 bases and J by 2 bases, with 16 bases left in between. Germline CDR1 reads SGHVS; CDR2 reads FQNEAQ. This CDR3 region has 14 residues. CDR3 loop: CASSQSGGPYEQYF. CDR3 coding DNA: TGTGCCAGCTCCCAATCCGGGGGGCCCTACGAGCAGTACTTC.

This chain uses TRBV2 with TRBJ2-7; D not resolved. V lost 8 bases to trimming and J lost 3 bases, with 14 bases between them. This CDR3 is 13 amino acids long. CDR1 SNHLY and CDR2 FYNNEI come from the germline V gene. CDR3 residues: CASGWQPNYEQYF. The CDR3 DNA follows: TGTGCCAGCGGGTGGCAGCCGAACTACGAGCAGTACTTC.

The chain combines TRBV7-9 with TRBJ2-1; maybe TRBD2 (6 bases). V lost 6 bases to trimming and J lost 8 bases, with 14 bases between them. CDR3 length: 13 residues. The germline V gene has CDR1 SEHNR and CDR2 FQNEAQ (reference sequence). CDR3 DNA sequence: TGTGCCAGCAGATCGGGAGAGGTCGATGAGCAGTTCTTC. This codes for CASRSGEVDEQFF.

This clonotype has ten or more counts. This chain uses TRBV5-1 with TRBJ2-1, with D hard to call. Germline V CDR1 and CDR2: SGHRS, YFSETQ. The V end was cut by 0 bases, the J end by 15 bases, with 16 bases between. CDR3 size: 13 residues. The CDR3, as DNA: TGCGCCAGCAGCTTGGGGGTTACGTACCAGGTGTTCTTC. Protein sequence: CASSLGVTYQVFF. The whole variable domain, remainder taken from reference TRBV5-1 and TRBJ2-1, is KAGVTQTPRYLIKTRGQQVTLSCSPISGHRSVSWYQQTPGQGLQFLFEYFSETQRNKGNFPGRFSGRQFSNSRSEMNVSTLELGDSALYLCASSLGVTYQVFFGPGTRLTVL.

This chain links TRBV20-1 with TRBJ2-7; either TRBD1 or TRBD2 may supply D (5 bases each). The CDR3 contains 15 residues. The V and J ends lost 3 bases and 2 bases respectively, with 17 bases between them. The germline V gene encodes CDR1 DFQATT and CDR2 SNEGSKA (reference sequence). The CDR3 nucleotides read TGCAGTGCTAGGGGACCCGGGCAGATCGCCTACGAGCAGTACTTC. Residues: CSARGPGQIAYEQYF.

The CDR3 here is CSVGFGERAGYTF. In DNA, the CDR3 is TGCAGCGTTGGGTTTGGGGAAAGAGCTGGCTACACCTTC. The gene calls are TRBV29-1 and TRBJ1-2; D remains unclear. The CDR3 totals 13 residues. V was pared by 4 bases and J by 7 bases, with 16 bases between. Looked up from germline, CDR1 is SQVTM and CDR2 is ANQGSEA.

This clonotype was counted between two and nine times. The V call is TRBV11-2, the J call TRBJ2-1; D is ambiguous. CDR1 is SGHAT and CDR2 is FQNNGV in the germline V gene. V dropped 0 bases and J dropped 3 bases, with 18 bases sitting between them. The CDR3 loop spans 18 amino acids. In DNA form, the CDR3 reads TGTGCCAGCAGCTTAGATAATCCTCTGAACCGTCTCTACAATGAGCAGTTCTTC. This translates into CASSLDNPLNRLYNEQFF.

This clonotype was seen only a few times. This chain uses TRBV20-1 with TRBJ2-7; 8 bases align to TRBD1. The CDR3 is 17 residues long. Germline assignment: CDR1 DFQATT and CDR2 SNEGSKA (reference sequence). J lost 4 bases, V lost 1 base, and 15 bases had no gene match. In nucleotides, the CDR3 is TGCAGTGCTAGAGTTAGATCGGCAGGGGGCTCTGGGTACGAGCAGTACTTC. It is translated as CSARVRSAGGSGYEQYF.